What follows are 10 T cell receptor beta chains derived from one specimen sequenced in a study of T cells in Graves' hyperthyroidism and ophthalmopathy. There were TCR beta CDR3 regions amplified from RNA transcripts. The primer set for the first-round RT-PCR of the TCR CDR3 was HTBI. TCRdb processed the multiplex PCR reads anew with MiXCR; each CDR3 protein has one entry. The sample holds 410,000 or so distinct CDR3 sequences, around 15% seen once. Input material: blood. The receptors were sampled from a man between 18 and 35 years old with Graves' ophthalmopathy.

This clonotype was counted between two and nine times. V gene TRBV12-3 or TRBV12-4 combines with J gene TRBJ2-7; tentatively, D is TRBD2 (5 bases). The V end was cut by 1 base, the J end by 2 bases, with 12 bases between. CDR3 length: 15 amino acids. The CDR3 DNA follows: TGTGCCAGCAGTTTAGGCGCGGGCCCTGCCTACGAGCAGTACTTC. This sequence encodes CASSLGAGPAYEQYF.

V and J are TRBV4-1 and TRBJ2-5, with 7 bases matching TRBD1. The CDR3 spans 16 residues. Trimming cost V 1 base and J 5 bases; bases outside gene matches: 10. Germline CDR1 MGHRA, CDR2 YSYEKL. CDR3 residues: CASSQVGTAPVETQYF. In DNA form, the CDR3 reads TGCGCCAGCAGCCAAGTAGGGACAGCTCCGGTTGAGACCCAGTACTTC.

This clonotype was detected many times. This rearrangement joins TRBV15 to TRBJ1-2; the D is unclear. V was pared by 0 bases and J by 4 bases, with 15 bases between. This CDR3 is 16 amino acids long. The germline CDR1 and CDR2 sequences are LNHNV and YYDKDF (reference sequence). The CDR3 nucleotides are TGTGCCACCAGCAGAGATGGGAGCAAGAGCAGCTATGGCTACACCTTC. It encodes CATSRDGSKSSYGYTF. Filled out from reference TRBV15 and TRBJ1-2, the complete variable domain reads DAMVIQNPRYQVTQFGKPVTLSCSQTLNHNVMYWYQQKSSQAPKLLFHYYDKDFNNEADTPDNFQSRRPNTSFCFLDIRSPGLGDTAMYLCATSRDGSKSSYGYTFGSGTRLTVV.

This clonotype appeared many times. The chain employs TRBV30 and TRBJ1-5; D gene uncertain. Germline assignment: CDR1 GTSNPN and CDR2 SVGIG (reference sequence). The CDR3 runs to 14 residues. V was cut by 2 bases and J by 0 bases, with 8 bases left in between. As DNA, the CDR3 is TGTGCCTGGAGTAACGGATATAGCAATCAGCCCCAGCATTTT. It specifies CAWSNGYSNQPQHF.

This chain connects TRBV6-9 to TRBJ1-2, with D perhaps TRBD1 (5 bases). Deletions cut 4 bases from V and 8 bases from J, with 11 bases between. The CDR3 extends over 12 amino acids. Germline lookup yields CDR1 MNHGY and CDR2 SVAAGI. The CDR3 nucleotides are TGTGCCAGCAGTTCTCACAGGCTGGGCTACACCTTC. Residues: CASSSHRLGYTF.

This clonotype was detected once. Compared with germline, one end of the junction differs, possibly owing to a read error. The chain recombines TRBV7-9 with TRBJ2-1; 7 bases map to TRBD2. Germline V gene lookup returns CDR1 SEHNR and CDR2 FQNEAQ (reference sequence). This CDR3 is built from 17 residues. Here the CDR3 DNA reads TGTGCTAGCAGCTTAGCCGGGCCGGGGGGCTCCTACAATGAGCAGTTCTTC. Protein: CASSLAGPGGSYNEQFF.

This clonotype was seen at least ten times. The chain couples TRBV28 to TRBJ2-7; 10 bases are shared with TRBD1. Germline assignment: CDR1 MDHEN and CDR2 SYDVKM. The J segment lost 4 bases and the V segment lost 6 bases, leaving 9 bases of the junction unmatched. This CDR3 has 15 amino acids. The CDR3 coding sequence is TGTGCCAGCAGCTCGCCGGGACAGGGGCGATACGAGCAGTACTTC. This sequence encodes CASSSPGQGRYEQYF.

This clonotype has a count of ten or more. The chain combines TRBV15 with TRBJ2-1; 10 positions match TRBD2. The V segment lost 5 bases and the J segment 4 bases; nucleotides outside the gene matches: 5. The CDR3 is 15 amino acids. Germline values: CDR1 LNHNV, CDR2 YYDKDF (reference sequence). Written as DNA, the CDR3 is TGTGCCACCAGCTCGGGACTAGCGAGTTACAATGAGCAGTTCTTC. Its translation is CATSSGLASYNEQFF.

The chain is built from TRBV11-2 and TRBJ1-5, with no clear D. The CDR3 covers 14 residues. The ends were cut back, 1 base at V and 7 bases at J, with 11 bases in the middle. Germline CDR1 reads SGHAT; CDR2 reads FQNNGV. DNA for the CDR3: TGTGCCAGCAGCTTAGTGGTAGGGAAGCAGCCCCAGCATTTT. It specifies CASSLVVGKQPQHF.

This clonotype was picked up many times. The chain is built from TRBV2 and TRBJ1-1; TRBD1 agrees at 10 bases. Per germline, CDR1 SNHLY and CDR2 FYNNEI. V shed 6 bases and J 5 bases; nucleotides not matched to a gene: 12. This CDR3 is 16 amino acids long. The CDR3 sequence is CASRGWDRGSGTEAFF. In DNA form, the CDR3 reads TGTGCCAGCAGAGGTTGGGACAGGGGATCAGGAACTGAAGCTTTCTTT.